What follows is one T cell receptor beta chain and its context. Its antigen remains unknown. This entry belongs to a study of Ad26.COV2.S vaccination and SARS-CoV-2 variants. Study-wide results and limits: An underestimation of total T cell responses may have resulted from the TCR breadth and depth analyses.

The data were produced by immunoSEQ multiplex PCR, yet TCRdb's version contains in-frame clones alone and is incomplete. Among some 370,000 clones listed, roughly four fifths were seen once. Treatment here: some 20 received Ad26.COV2.S at low or high dose, single or two shots; 5 received placebo; per-sample allocation not given. Collection of samples fell on day 63 after the first vaccine or placebo injection. SARS-CoV-2 spike from the Wuhan strain was encoded by the vaccine, an Ad26 vector. The sequence came from a person aged 18-60 years who received the Ad26.COV2.S COVID-19 vaccine or a placebo. The sample was peripheral blood, taken in a trial of Ad26.COV2.S vaccine versus placebo.

The CDR3 is CASSVPGAGKVRSEQFF. As DNA, the CDR3 is TGTGCCAGCAGTGTCCCTGGGGCAGGGAAGGTGAGGAGTGAGCAGTTCTTC. The genes are TRBV6-1 and TRBJ2-1; perhaps TRBD1 as D (5 bases). Germline lookup yields CDR1 MNHNS and CDR2 SASEGT. The CDR3 contains 17 residues. Trimming shortened V by 4 bases and J by 9 bases, and 25 bases separated the two germline ends.